These T cell receptor beta chains were read from a single sample in a study of long-term antiretroviral therapy in people with HIV. Profiling relied on immunoSEQ multiplex PCR, and the TCRdb table lists in-frame clones only, not all of them. Seen here are 39,000 or so clones, roughly 87% observed once, and the top ten hold around 6.5%. The sample consisted of unsorted PBMCs, taken 0.6 years after starting antiretroviral therapy. Every receptor here comes from a young man with HIV. CDR3s include the opening cysteine and the closing phenylalanine or tryptophan. D genes are given only for firm matches. Not all rows give a size; the values are once, few, many and, for expanded clones, a class.

clone_size,d_call,j_call,v_call,cdr3_nt,cdr3_aa
NA,NA,TRBJ2-1,TRBV7-9,TGTGCCAGCAGCCCGAACATGGACAGACCACCGGTCGATGAGCAGTTCTTC,CASSPNMDRPPVDEQFF
once,NA,TRBJ1-2,TRBV6-6,TGTGCCAGCAGTTTTTCGGCTAACTATGGCTACACCTTC,CASSFSANYGYTF
NA,NA,TRBJ2-7,TRBV28,TGTGCCAGCTCGTGGAGGAGGGGGATGTACGAGCAGTACTTC,CASSWRRGMYEQYF
NA,NA,TRBJ1-1,TRBV27,TGTGCCAGCAGTTTCTCGGGGCAGAACACTGAAGCTTTCTTT,CASSFSGQNTEAFF
NA,NA,TRBJ2-1,TRBV27,TGTGCCAGCAGTTTAAGGCCTCCTGGGGCGCAGTTCTTC,CASSLRPPGAQFF
NA,TRBD1,TRBJ1-2,TRBV6-5,TGTGCCACCAGTTACAGGGGATTCTGGAATGGCTACACCTTC,CATSYRGFWNGYTF
NA,NA,TRBJ1-3,TRBV9,TGTGCCAGCAGCGGAGAGGGGTACGGAAACACCATATATTTT,CASSGEGYGNTIYF
NA,NA,TRBJ1-2,TRBV11-1,TGTGCCAGCAGCTTCGGGGGAGGCTATGGCTACACCTTC,CASSFGGGYGYTF
NA,NA,TRBJ2-7,TRBV5-1,TGCGCCAGCAGCGAATCGACAGCCCCCTACGAGCAGTACTTC,CASSESTAPYEQYF
NA,NA,TRBJ2-7,TRBV5-4,TGTGCCAGCAGCCTACCGGGCGGGACTTCCTACGAGCAGTACTTC,CASSLPGGTSYEQYF
few,TRBD2,TRBJ2-1,TRBV7-3,TGTGCCAGCAGCTTAGCGGGAGGCCCTGAGCAGTTCTTC,CASSLAGGPEQFF
NA,NA,TRBJ2-5,TRBV7-2,TGTGCCAGCAGCTTAACGGGACGAGTTCGGGAGACCCAGTACTTC,CASSLTGRVRETQYF
NA,NA,TRBJ2-5,TRBV27,TGTGCCAGCAGTTTAACCGGTTCCCAAGAGACCCAGTACTTC,CASSLTGSQETQYF
NA,NA,TRBJ2-6,TRBV4-1,TGCGCCAGCAGCCAAGAACGGGCCGACTCTGGGGCCAACGTCCTGACTTTC,CASSQERADSGANVLTF
NA,TRBD2,TRBJ2-2,TRBV4-2,TGTGCCAGCAGCCGCCCGAGGCGGGAGCAACAATCAACGTTCGCGAACACCGGGGAGCTGTTTTTT,CASSRPRREQQSTFANTGELFF
NA,TRBD1,TRBJ2-7,TRBV19,TGTGCCAGTAGTATCGGGACAGCTTCCTACGAGCAGTACTTC,CASSIGTASYEQYF
NA,NA,TRBJ2-7,TRBV21-1,TGTGCCAGCAGCACGGGCCAGGGGGCGGGCGAGCAGTACTTC,CASSTGQGAGEQYF
NA,NA,TRBJ2-7,TRBV6-5,TGTGCCAGCAGTTTCGGGCCTTTAAATTACGAGCAGTACTTC,CASSFGPLNYEQYF
NA,TRBD1,TRBJ1-2,TRBV28,TGTGCCAGCAGTTTGGGGGGGGCGACAGGGACTAACTATGGCTACACCTTC,CASSLGGATGTNYGYTF
NA,TRBD2,TRBJ2-7,TRBV9,TGTGCCAGCAGCCGACTAGCGGGAGACCACGAGCAGTACTTC,CASSRLAGDHEQYF
NA,NA,TRBJ2-2,TRBV28,TGTGCCAGCGAGAGGGAGAACACCGGGGAGCTGTTTTTT,CASERENTGELFF
once,NA,TRBJ1-2,TRBV5-1,TGCGCCAGCAGCCCCCCGACGGGGAATGGCTACACCTTC,CASSPPTGNGYTF
NA,TRBD2,TRBJ2-7,TRBV19,TGTGCCAGTAGCTTGGGACTAGAATACGAGCAGTACTTC,CASSLGLEYEQYF
NA,NA,TRBJ2-3,TRBV4-1,TGCGCCAGCAGCCAAGAAGACAGGTCTAGCACAGATACGCAGTATTTT,CASSQEDRSSTDTQYF
few,TRBD2,TRBJ2-7,TRBV29-1,TGCAGCGTTGAATCTAGCGGAGGGACCTACGAGCAGTACTTC,CSVESSGGTYEQYF
once,NA,TRBJ2-2,TRBV5-4,TGTGCCAGCAGCACCGGGTCCGGAACCGGGGAGCTGTTTTTT,CASSTGSGTGELFF
few,NA,TRBJ1-2,TRBV7-9,TGTGCCAGCAGCGAGCCGCTGTACTATGGCTACACCTTC,CASSEPLYYGYTF